Below, one TCR beta chain is given with its context. The antigen remains undetermined. A read error may produce the germline difference seen at one junction end. Germline V gene data show CDR1 as ENHRY and CDR2 as SYGVKD. This CDR3 comprises 13 residues. This entry is derived from a study of tumor and adjacent non-tumor tissue in lung cancer. Whole-study results and caveats: Normal lung showed higher cumulative top 100 clone frequency than tumor.

The library came from three nested PCR rounds adapted from ARM-PCR protocols. TCRdb re-called the multiplex PCR reads with MiXCR, one entry per CDR3 protein. The table lists about 120,000 distinct CDR3 sequences, approximately 87% of them singletons. RNA was extracted from bulk tissue without any cell sorting. Sequenced: lung tumor tissue. The origin of this receptor is a man between 65 and 79 years old with non-small cell lung cancer. The chain carries TRBV10-3 and TRBJ1-2; D gene unclear. CDR3 in DNA: TGTGCCATCAGTGTTGAGCAAAGCCATGGCTTCACCTTC. Its protein is CAISVEQSHGFTF.